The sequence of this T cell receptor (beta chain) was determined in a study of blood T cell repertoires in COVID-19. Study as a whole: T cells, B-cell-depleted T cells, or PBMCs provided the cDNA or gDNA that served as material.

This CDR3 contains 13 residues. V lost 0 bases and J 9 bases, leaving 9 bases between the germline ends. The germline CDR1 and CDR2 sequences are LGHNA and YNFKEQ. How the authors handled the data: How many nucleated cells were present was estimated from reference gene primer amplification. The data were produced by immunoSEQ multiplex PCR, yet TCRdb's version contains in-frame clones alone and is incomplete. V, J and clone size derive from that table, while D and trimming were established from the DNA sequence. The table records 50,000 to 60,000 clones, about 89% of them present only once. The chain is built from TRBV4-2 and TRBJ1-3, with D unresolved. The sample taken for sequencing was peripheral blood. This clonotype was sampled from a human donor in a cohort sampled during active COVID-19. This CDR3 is CASSQEGGRTIYF. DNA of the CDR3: TGTGCCAGCAGCCAAGAGGGTGGGCGCACCATATATTTT.